Here is one T cell receptor beta chain with its context. The entry originates in a study of tumor-infiltrating lymphocytes in localized non-small cell lung cancer. Using immunoSEQ multiplex PCR, the repertoire was profiled, and TCRdb retains in-frame clones only, with some absent. The profile shows around 21,000 clones, around 80% of them singletons. The source material was lung tumor tissue. This TCR was sampled from a human donor with non-small cell lung cancer.

The CDR3 DNA reads as TGTGCCACCAGCGCCGGGAACACAGATACGCAGTATTTT. It specifies CATSAGNTDTQYF. The chain is built from TRBV15 and TRBJ2-3, with D tentatively TRBD2 (5 bases). Germline V CDR1 and CDR2: LNHNV, YYDKDF (reference sequence). V lost 5 bases to trimming and J lost 2 bases, with 8 bases between them. CDR3 length: 13 residues.